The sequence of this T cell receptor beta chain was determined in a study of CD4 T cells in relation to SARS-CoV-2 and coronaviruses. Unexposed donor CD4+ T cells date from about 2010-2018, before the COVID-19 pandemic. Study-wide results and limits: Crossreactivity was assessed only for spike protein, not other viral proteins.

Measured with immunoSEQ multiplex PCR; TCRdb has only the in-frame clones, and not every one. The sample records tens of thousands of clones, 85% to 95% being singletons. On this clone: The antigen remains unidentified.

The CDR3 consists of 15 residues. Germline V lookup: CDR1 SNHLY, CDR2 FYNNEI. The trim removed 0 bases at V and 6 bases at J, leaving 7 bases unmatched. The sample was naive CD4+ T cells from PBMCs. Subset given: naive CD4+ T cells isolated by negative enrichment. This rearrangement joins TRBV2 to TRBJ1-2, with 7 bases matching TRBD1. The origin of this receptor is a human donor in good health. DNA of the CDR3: TGTGCCAGCAGTGAAGCGCCTAGGGGGCAGGATGGCTACACCTTC. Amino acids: CASSEAPRGQDGYTF. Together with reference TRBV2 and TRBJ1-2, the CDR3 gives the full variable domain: EPEVTQTPSHQVTQMGQEVILRCVPISNHLYFYWYRQILGQKVEFLVSFYNNEISEKSEIFDDQFSVERPDGSNFTLKIRSTKLEDSAMYFCASSEAPRGQDGYTFGSGTRLTVV.